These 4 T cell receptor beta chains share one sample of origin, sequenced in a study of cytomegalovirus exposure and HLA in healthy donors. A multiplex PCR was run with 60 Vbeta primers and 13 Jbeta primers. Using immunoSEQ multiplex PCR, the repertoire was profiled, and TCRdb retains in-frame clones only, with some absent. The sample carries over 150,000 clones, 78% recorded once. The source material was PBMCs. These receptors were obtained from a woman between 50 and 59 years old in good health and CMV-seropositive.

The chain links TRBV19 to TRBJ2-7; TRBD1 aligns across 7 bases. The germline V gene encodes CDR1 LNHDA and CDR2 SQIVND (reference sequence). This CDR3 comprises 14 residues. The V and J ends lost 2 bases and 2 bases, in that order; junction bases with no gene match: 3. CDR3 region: CASSIRQGPYEQYF. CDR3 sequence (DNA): TGTGCCAGTAGTATAAGACAGGGCCCCTACGAGCAGTACTTC.

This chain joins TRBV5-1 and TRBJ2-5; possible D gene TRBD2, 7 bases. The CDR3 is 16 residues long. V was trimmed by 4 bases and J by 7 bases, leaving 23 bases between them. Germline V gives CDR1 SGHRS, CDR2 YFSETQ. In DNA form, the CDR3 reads TGCGCCAGCAGCGACCTGGGGGGGCCCGCCTCGGGGACCCAGTACTTC. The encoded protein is CASSDLGGPASGTQYF.

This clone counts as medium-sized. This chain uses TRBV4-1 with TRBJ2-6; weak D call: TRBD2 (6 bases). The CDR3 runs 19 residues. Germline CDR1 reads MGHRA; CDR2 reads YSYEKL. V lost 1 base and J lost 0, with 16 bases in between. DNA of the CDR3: TGCGCCAGCAGCCAAGTCTGGGGGGACGGAGGCTCTGGGGCCAACGTCCTGACTTTC. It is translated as CASSQVWGDGGSGANVLTF.

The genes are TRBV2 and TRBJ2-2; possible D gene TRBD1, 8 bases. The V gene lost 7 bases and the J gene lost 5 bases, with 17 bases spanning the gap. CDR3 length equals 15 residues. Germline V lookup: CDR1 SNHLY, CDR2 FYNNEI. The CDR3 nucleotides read TGTGCCAGCACCTCTGACAGGGGAGGGACCGGGGAGCTGTTTTTT. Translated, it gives CASTSDRGGTGELFF.